Presented here are 19 T cell receptor beta chains from one specimen sequenced in a study of shared clonotypes between healthy human individuals. The table came from immunoSEQ multiplex PCR; TCRdb's copy has only in-frame clones and leaves some out. Altogether approximately 2,000,000 clones are present, around 93% being singletons, with the ten largest covering approximately 0.41%. The sample was naive CD4+ T cells from PBMCs. The subset is: CD45RA+ positively selected. The receptors were gathered from a man aged 18 to 29 in good health. Some clones in this sample may be carry-over from other donors' samples.

This chain joins TRBV7-7 and TRBJ2-5; TRBD2 matches 9 bases. CDR3 length: 15 amino acids. V lost 1 base to trimming and J lost 8 bases; unmatched junction nucleotides: 8. Germline V gene data show CDR1 as SSHAT and CDR2 as FNYEAQ (reference sequence). CDR3 DNA sequence: TGTGCCAGCAGCTTAGGTGCTAGCGGGGCTGACACCCAGTACTTC. Its protein is CASSLGASGADTQYF.

CDR3 loop: CASSIGWSSGNTIYF. The CDR3 bases are TGTGCCAGTAGTATAGGTTGGAGCTCTGGAAACACCATATATTTT. The V and J genes are TRBV19 and TRBJ1-3, with D unclear. V shed 1 base and J shed 0 bases, with 7 bases lying between them. CDR3 length equals 15 residues. Looked up from germline, CDR1 is LNHDA and CDR2 is SQIVND (reference sequence).

The V and J genes are TRBV5-4 and TRBJ2-7, with 12 bases lining up with TRBD2. The germline V gene has CDR1 SGHNT and CDR2 YYREEE (reference sequence). Losses at the gene ends were 4 bases for V and 2 bases for J; bases not matched to a gene: 4. This CDR3 has 15 amino acids. CDR3 sequence (DNA): TGTGCCAGCAGCGATCGACTAGCGGGAGCCTACGAGCAGTACTTC. Its protein product is CASSDRLAGAYEQYF.

V is TRBV7-2 and J is TRBJ2-7; weak D call: TRBD2 (5 bases). CDR1 and CDR2 (germline): SGHTA, FQGNSA. CDR3 length: 15 amino acids. V lost 0 bases and J 0 bases, leaving 9 bases between the germline ends. CDR3 in DNA: TGTGCCAGCAGCTTAGCTTCCGGAGGCTCCTACGAGCAGTACTTC. As protein: CASSLASGGSYEQYF.

The V gene is TRBV5-1, the J gene TRBJ1-2; the D is unclear. CDR1 is SGHRS, CDR2 YFSETQ, per germline. This CDR3 is 14 amino acids long. V was shortened by 0 bases and J by 5 bases, with 11 bases between the two germline ends. The CDR3 region is CASSLDGSSYGYTF. CDR3 DNA: TGCGCCAGCAGCTTGGACGGCAGCAGTTATGGCTACACCTTC.

This clone is a singleton in its sample. J is TRBJ2-7 and V is TRBV15; D is tentatively TRBD1 or TRBD2 (5 bases each). There are 16 residues in the CDR3. Trimming removed 0 bases from V and 3 bases from J, with 15 bases in between. Looked up from germline, CDR1 is LNHNV and CDR2 is YYDKDF (reference sequence). The CDR3 DNA sequence: TGTGCCACCAGCAGAGACTCCTCGACAGCGGACTACGAGCAGTACTTC. This translates into CATSRDSSTADYEQYF.

The CDR3 coding sequence is TGTGCCAGAAGCAAGCAGGATGACACAGATACGCAGTATTTT. This sequence encodes CARSKQDDTDTQYF. V is TRBV5-3 and J is TRBJ2-3; D not resolved. Being an ORF, TRBV5-3 has a function that is uncertain. CDR3 length: 14 amino acids. The V end was cut by 4 bases, the J end by 2 bases, with 11 bases between.

This clone is a singleton in its sample. The V and J genes are TRBV28 and TRBJ1-2; 11 bases align to TRBD1. J was trimmed by 8 bases and V by 4 bases; bases with no gene match: 9. The germline V gene has CDR1 MDHEN and CDR2 SYDVKM. The CDR3 consists of 15 residues. The CDR3 protein is CASSSPGQGGDGYTF. The CDR3 nucleotides are TGTGCCAGCAGTTCTCCGGGACAGGGGGGGGACGGCTACACCTTC.

V is TRBV5-6 and J is TRBJ2-5; D remains ambiguous. Per germline, CDR1 SGHDT and CDR2 YYEEEE. The length of the CDR3 is 8 residues. Between the trimmed V and J ends, which lost 4 bases and 11 bases, there was a span of 3 bases. CDR3 coding DNA: TGTGCCAGCAGCCTTCAGTACTTC. Residues: CASSLQYF. Full variable domain (outside the CDR3, taken from reference TRBV5-6 and TRBJ2-5): DAGVTQSPTHLIKTRGQQVTLRCSPKSGHDTVSWYQQALGQGPQFIFQYYEEEERQRGNFPDRFSGHQFPNYSSELNVNALLLGDSALYLCASSLQYFGPGTRLLVL.

A single count supports this clone. The chain employs TRBV10-3 and TRBJ1-1; the D gene is possibly TRBD1 (5 bases). The CDR3 is 13 residues long. The V and J ends lost 10 bases and 4 bases respectively, with 16 bases between them. Germline V gives CDR1 ENHRY, CDR2 SYGVKD. The CDR3: CATTGRDRTEAFF. In nucleotides, the CDR3 is TGTGCCACAACAGGCAGGGATCGCACTGAAGCTTTCTTT.

This clone appeared a single time. This chain joins TRBV6-1 and TRBJ2-4; no clear D. V was pared by 3 bases and J by 0 bases, with 18 bases between. Germline CDR1 is MNHNS and CDR2 is SASEGT. CDR3 size: 18 residues. Written as DNA, the CDR3 is TGTGCCAGCAGTGACCCGCCGACAAATTTCGTAGCCAAAAACATTCAGTACTTC. The encoded protein is CASSDPPTNFVAKNIQYF.

V gene TRBV5-1 combines with J gene TRBJ1-2, with 12 bases aligning to TRBD1. J lost 8 bases, V lost 6 bases, and 8 bases had no gene match. The V gene's germline CDR1 is SGHRS and CDR2 YFSETQ. The CDR3 consists of 14 residues. CDR3 amino acids: CASTRDRGLQGYTF. The CDR3, as DNA: TGCGCCAGCACCCGGGACAGGGGGCTGCAGGGCTACACCTTC. The full variable domain, rest sourced from reference TRBV5-1 and TRBJ1-2, is KAGVTQTPRYLIKTRGQQVTLSCSPISGHRSVSWYQQTPGQGLQFLFEYFSETQRNKGNFPGRFSGRQFSNSRSEMNVSTLELGDSALYLCASTRDRGLQGYTFGSGTRLTVV.

This clone appeared once. CDR3 amino acids: CASRPDRGNYEQYF. CDR3 coding DNA: TGTGCCAGCCGACCGGACAGGGGGAACTACGAGCAGTACTTC. The V and J genes are TRBV7-8 and TRBJ2-7; 10 bases align to TRBD1. The CDR3 contains 14 residues. The V gene's germline CDR1 is SGHVS and CDR2 FQNEAQ. The ends lost 8 bases at V and 3 bases at J; junction bases unmatched: 7.

Concerning this clone: This sample includes further DNA sequences coding for the same CDR3. The V gene is TRBV6-1, the J gene TRBJ1-5; D call uncertain. V lost 2 bases and J 4 bases, leaving 0 bases between the germline ends. CDR1 and CDR2 from the germline V gene are MNHNS and SASEGT. This CDR3 has 11 amino acids. DNA for the CDR3: TGTGCCAGCAGTGAAAATCAGCCCCAGCATTTT. Amino acid sequence: CASSENQPQHF.

The chain carries TRBV6-5 and TRBJ1-2; D is uncertain. In germline, CDR1 is MNHEY, CDR2 SVGAGI. The CDR3 covers 14 residues. Trimming stripped 2 bases from V and 4 bases from J, with 11 bases between. The CDR3 region has the DNA TGTGCCAGCAGTTACAGTAACAGAAGCTATGGCTACACCTTC. It translates to CASSYSNRSYGYTF.

The V gene is TRBV30, the J gene TRBJ1-2; D gene uncertain. The V end was cut by 5 bases, the J end by 5 bases, with 18 bases between. The CDR3 runs 14 residues. The V gene's germline CDR1 is GTSNPN and CDR2 SVGIG (reference sequence). CDR3 in amino acids: CAWGRFSSQYGYTF. Written as DNA, the CDR3 is TGTGCCTGGGGTCGGTTCAGCTCCCAATATGGCTACACCTTC. Full variable domain (rest looked up from reference TRBV30 and TRBJ1-2): SQTIHQWPATLVQPVGSPLSLECTVEGTSNPNLYWYRQAAGRGLQLLFYSVGIGQISSEVPQNLSASRPQDRQFILSSKKLLLSDSGFYLCAWGRFSSQYGYTFGSGTRLTVV.

The V and J genes are TRBV5-6 and TRBJ1-2; 8 positions agree with TRBD1. This CDR3 has 14 amino acids. Trimming at V came to 4 bases and at J to 8 bases, leaving 10 bases not matched to a gene. Germline V gives CDR1 SGHDT, CDR2 YYEEEE. This chain's CDR3 is CASSQRDRGGGYTF. CDR3 bases: TGTGCCAGCAGCCAACGTGACAGGGGAGGCGGCTACACCTTC. The complete variable domain, with remaining parts taken from reference TRBV5-6 and TRBJ1-2, reads DAGVTQSPTHLIKTRGQQVTLRCSPKSGHDTVSWYQQALGQGPQFIFQYYEEEERQRGNFPDRFSGHQFPNYSSELNVNALLLGDSALYLCASSQRDRGGGYTFGSGTRLTVV.

As for this clone: The same CDR3 can be traced to other DNA sequences in this sample. CDR3 DNA sequence: TGTGCCAGTAGTATCGGCAGGGGCACAGATACGCAGTATTTT. As protein: CASSIGRGTDTQYF. The genes are TRBV19 and TRBJ2-3; TRBD1 might be the D (5 bases). V was trimmed by 3 bases and J by 1 base, leaving 8 bases between them. Per the germline V gene, CDR1 is LNHDA and CDR2 is SQIVND (reference sequence). The CDR3 extends over 14 amino acids.

The CDR3 DNA sequence: TGCGCCAGCAGCTTGGGGGACCCCTACGGAGGCACCATATATTTT. Translated: CASSLGDPYGGTIYF. The gene calls are TRBV5-1 and TRBJ1-3; a weak D match, TRBD1 (5 bases). Germline loops: CDR1 SGHRS, CDR2 YFSETQ. Deletions cut 0 bases from V and 9 bases from J, with 16 bases between. CDR3 length: 15 residues.